Below, one T cell receptor beta chain is given with its context. This clonotype showed up just a few times. Its specific antigen is unknown. No base qualities exist here, and no much larger clone lies one base off it. CDR1 and CDR2 are read off the germline V gene as MDHEN and SYDVKM. The CDR3, cysteine through phenylalanine, is 16 amino acids long. The entry retains the CDR3 DNA only, 48 bases that are in frame from base 1. V is reduced by 6 bases and J by 2 bases, leaving a spacing of 19 bases between them. This sample was included in a study of T cells after yellow fever vaccination (dated by TCRdb to the late 2010s). Context from the whole study: The SMART-Seq v4 Ultra Low Input RNA kit was used to prepare libraries from fractions with low cell numbers. To follow T-cell clones before and after primary and booster YFV17D yellow fever vaccination, bulk TCR alpha and beta repertoires were sequenced over time. The cohort comprised two healthy male donors, one aged 18 to 29 and one aged 30 to 39 years. Blood was collected at multiple timepoints before and after primary and secondary immunization, and bulk PBMC replicates and cell subsets were isolated. What the research found in general, with its limitations: After the booster, most clones that had expanded after primary vaccination were detected again (nearly 97% of CD4 and around nine tenths of CD8), suggesting broad maintenance of memory. The study included only a couple of donors, which limits how far the findings can be generalized. The secondary T-cell response was found to be weaker but faster than the primary response, with a peak reached on day 5 rather than on day 15. Because abundant contaminating clonotypes from the bulk population could be contained in FACS-sorted repertoires, computational filtering was required. A small share of clonotypes occurred in both CD4 and CD8 compartments, likely arising from convergent recombination.

The meaning of the sample's treatment or condition label: live attenuated yellow fever vaccine strain. At every blood-draw timepoint, two biological replicates of bulk PBMCs were collected. A standard Ficoll-Paque protocol was used to isolate PBMCs from peripheral blood. RNA was extracted with TriZol from bulk PBMCs, CD4 and CD8 fractions, and dextramer-positive and dextramer-negative fractions. Synthesis of TCR cDNA relied on 5'RACE template switching, a step that introduced a universal primer site along with unique molecular identifiers. cDNA synthesis was primed from both the TCR alpha and TCR beta constant segments. Library amplification involved two PCR steps, and the second step added sample barcodes and sequencing adapters. Sequencing of the libraries was done on either Illumina HiSeq 2500 (2x100 bp) or NovaSeq (2x150 bp). In the authors' own workflow: MIGEC was used to demultiplex reads and collapse the reads into UMI consensus sequences, and MiXCR was used for V(D)J alignment. Clonotypes responding to the vaccine were identified with edgeR on replicate PBMC samples, with the criteria of FDR below 0.01 and a log2 fold change above 5 up to day 15. Each bulk clonotype received a CD4 or CD8 identity based on whether the sequenced CD4 or CD8 repertoire contained that clonotype at higher abundance. TCRdb reanalyzed the raw reads on its own, using fastp at Q25 for trimming and MiXCR for clone calling, and kept in-frame beta chains. Records with the same CDR3 protein are collapsed into one entry carrying the most frequent genes and DNA. The V and J calls were not made by the authors but by TCRdb's processing. The sample data list 500,000 to 650,000 distinct CDR3 sequences, and about a sixth of these were observed just once. Together, the top ten hold 17% of the sample.

This receptor chain uses TRBV28 and TRBJ2-5; perhaps TRBD1 is the D gene, with 6 bases matching. This clonotype was obtained from a man younger than 30 who received the YFV17D yellow fever vaccine. The starting material was PBMCs, obtained around 5 days after the first yellow fever vaccination. The DNA sequence reads TGTGCCAGCAGCTTAACCCCAGCAGGGACACAAGAGACCCAGTACTTC. The resulting protein is CASSLTPAGTQETQYF.